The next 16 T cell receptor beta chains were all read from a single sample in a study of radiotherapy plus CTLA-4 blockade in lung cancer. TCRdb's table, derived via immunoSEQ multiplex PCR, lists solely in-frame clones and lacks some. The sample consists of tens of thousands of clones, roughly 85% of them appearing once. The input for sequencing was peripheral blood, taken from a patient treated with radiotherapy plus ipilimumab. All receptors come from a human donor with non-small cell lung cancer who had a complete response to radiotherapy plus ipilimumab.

CDR3 protein: CASSVGQGPYGYTF. In nucleotides, the CDR3 is TGTGCCAGCAGCGTAGGGCAGGGCCCCTATGGCTACACCTTC. The chain uses TRBV9 and TRBJ1-2; perhaps TRBD1 as D (5 bases). CDR1 is SGDLS and CDR2 is YYNGEE in the germline V gene. The germline V and J ends were trimmed by 0 bases and 4 bases, with 10 bases remaining between them. The CDR3 sequence is 14 residues long.

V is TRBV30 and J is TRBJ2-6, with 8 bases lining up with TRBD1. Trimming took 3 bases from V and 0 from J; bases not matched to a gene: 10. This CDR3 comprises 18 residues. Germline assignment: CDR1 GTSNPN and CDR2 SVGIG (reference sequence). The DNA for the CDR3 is TGTGCCTGGAGCCGAGGGACAGGCGTTTTCTCTGGGGCCAACGTCCTGACTTTC. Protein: CAWSRGTGVFSGANVLTF.

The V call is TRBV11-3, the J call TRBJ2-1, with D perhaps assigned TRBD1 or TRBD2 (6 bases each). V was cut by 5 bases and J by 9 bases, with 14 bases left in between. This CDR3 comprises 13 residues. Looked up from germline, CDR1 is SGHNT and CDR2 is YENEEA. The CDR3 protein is CASSPGARREQFF. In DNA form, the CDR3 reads TGTGCCAGCAGCCCGGGGGCTCGACGTGAGCAGTTCTTC.

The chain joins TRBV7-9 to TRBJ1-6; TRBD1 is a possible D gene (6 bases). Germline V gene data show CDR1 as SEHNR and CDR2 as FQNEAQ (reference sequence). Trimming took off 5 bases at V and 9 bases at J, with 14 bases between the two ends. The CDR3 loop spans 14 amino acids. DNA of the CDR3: TGTGCCAGCAGCCCCGACAGGCAGGGTTCACCCCTCCACTTT. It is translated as CASSPDRQGSPLHF.

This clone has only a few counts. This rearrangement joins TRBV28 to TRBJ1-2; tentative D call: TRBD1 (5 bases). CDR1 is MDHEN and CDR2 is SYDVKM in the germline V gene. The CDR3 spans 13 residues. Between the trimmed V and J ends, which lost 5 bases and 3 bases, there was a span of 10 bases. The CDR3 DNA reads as TGTGCCAGCAGTCCGGACACCGACTATGGCTACACCTTC. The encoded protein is CASSPDTDYGYTF.

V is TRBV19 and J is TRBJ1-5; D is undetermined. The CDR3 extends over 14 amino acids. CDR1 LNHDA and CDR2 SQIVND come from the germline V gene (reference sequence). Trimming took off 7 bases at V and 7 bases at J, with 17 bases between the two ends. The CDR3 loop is CASTPLARLQPQHF. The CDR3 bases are TGTGCCAGTACCCCCCTAGCCCGTTTGCAGCCCCAGCATTTT.

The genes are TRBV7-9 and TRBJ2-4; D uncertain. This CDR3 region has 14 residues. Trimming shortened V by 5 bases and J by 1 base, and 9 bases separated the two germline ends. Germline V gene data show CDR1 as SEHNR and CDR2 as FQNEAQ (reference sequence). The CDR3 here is CASSPVRAKNIQYF. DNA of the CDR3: TGTGCCAGCAGCCCTGTTAGGGCCAAAAACATTCAGTACTTC.

This chain's CDR3 is CASSPQGQGASGELFF. CDR3 DNA sequence: TGTGCCAGCTCACCACAGGGACAGGGGGCTTCCGGGGAGCTGTTTTTT. The chain links TRBV18 to TRBJ2-2, with 12 bases that match TRBD1. This CDR3 region has 16 residues. CDR1 KGHSH and CDR2 LQKENI come from the germline V gene. The junction had 3 bases not matched to a gene; V was cut back by 1 base and J by 6 bases.

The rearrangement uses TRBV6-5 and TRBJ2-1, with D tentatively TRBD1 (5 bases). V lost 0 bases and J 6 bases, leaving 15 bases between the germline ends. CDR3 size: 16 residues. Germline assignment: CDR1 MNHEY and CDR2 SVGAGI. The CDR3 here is CASSYSWGRALNEQFF. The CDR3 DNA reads TGTGCCAGCAGTTACTCCTGGGGCAGGGCCCTCAATGAGCAGTTCTTC.

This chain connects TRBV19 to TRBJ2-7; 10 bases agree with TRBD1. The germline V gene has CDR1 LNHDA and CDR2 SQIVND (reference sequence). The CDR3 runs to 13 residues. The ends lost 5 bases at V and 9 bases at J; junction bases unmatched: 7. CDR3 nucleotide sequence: TGTGCCAGTAGTGGGACAGGGGTTCTTGGGCAGTACTTC. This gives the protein CASSGTGVLGQYF.

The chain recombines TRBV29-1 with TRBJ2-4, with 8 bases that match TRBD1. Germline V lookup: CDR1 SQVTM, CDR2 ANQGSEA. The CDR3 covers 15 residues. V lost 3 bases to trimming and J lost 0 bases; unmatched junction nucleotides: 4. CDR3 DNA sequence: TGCAGCGTTGATACAGGGGGACTAGCCAAAAACATTCAGTACTTC. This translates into CSVDTGGLAKNIQYF. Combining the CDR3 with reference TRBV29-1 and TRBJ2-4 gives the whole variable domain SAVISQKPSRDICQRGTSLTIQCQVDSQVTMMFWYRQQPGQSLTLIATANQGSEATYESGFVIDKFPISRPNLTFSTLTVSNMSPEDSSIYLCSVDTGGLAKNIQYFGAGTRLSVL.

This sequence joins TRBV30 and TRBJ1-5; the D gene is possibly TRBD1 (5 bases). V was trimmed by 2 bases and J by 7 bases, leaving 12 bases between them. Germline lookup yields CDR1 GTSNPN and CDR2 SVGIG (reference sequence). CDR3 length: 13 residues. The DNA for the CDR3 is TGTGCCTGGAGTCGGGGGGAGGCACAGCCCCAGCATTTT. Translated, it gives CAWSRGEAQPQHF.

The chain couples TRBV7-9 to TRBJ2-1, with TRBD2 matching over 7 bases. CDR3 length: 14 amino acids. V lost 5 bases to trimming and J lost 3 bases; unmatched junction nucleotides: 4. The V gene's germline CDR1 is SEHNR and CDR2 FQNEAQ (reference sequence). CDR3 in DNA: TGTGCCAGCAGCCGTAGCGGGTTCTACAATGAGCAGTTCTTC. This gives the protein CASSRSGFYNEQFF. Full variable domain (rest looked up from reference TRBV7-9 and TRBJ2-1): DTGVSQNPRHKITKRGQNVTFRCDPISEHNRLYWYRQTLGQGPEFLTYFQNEAQLEKSRLLSDRFSAERPKGSFSTLEIQRTEQGDSAMYLCASSRSGFYNEQFFGPGTRLTVL.

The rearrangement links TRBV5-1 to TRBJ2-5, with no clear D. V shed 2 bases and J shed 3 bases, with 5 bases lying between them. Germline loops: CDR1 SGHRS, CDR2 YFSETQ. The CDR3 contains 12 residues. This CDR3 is CASSFSEETQYF. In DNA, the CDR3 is TGCGCCAGCAGCTTTTCAGAAGAGACCCAGTACTTC.

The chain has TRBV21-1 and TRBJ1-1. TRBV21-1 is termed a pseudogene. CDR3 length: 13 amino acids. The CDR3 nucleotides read TGTGCCAGCAGCCGCAGCGCAGACACTGAAGCTTTCTTT. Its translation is CASSRSADTEAFF.

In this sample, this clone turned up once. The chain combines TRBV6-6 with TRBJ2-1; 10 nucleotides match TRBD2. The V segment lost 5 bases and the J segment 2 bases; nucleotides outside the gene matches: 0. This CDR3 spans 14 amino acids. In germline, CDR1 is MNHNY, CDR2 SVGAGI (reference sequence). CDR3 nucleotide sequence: TGTGCCAGCAGTACTAGCGGGACCTACAATGAGCAGTTCTTC. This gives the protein CASSTSGTYNEQFF.